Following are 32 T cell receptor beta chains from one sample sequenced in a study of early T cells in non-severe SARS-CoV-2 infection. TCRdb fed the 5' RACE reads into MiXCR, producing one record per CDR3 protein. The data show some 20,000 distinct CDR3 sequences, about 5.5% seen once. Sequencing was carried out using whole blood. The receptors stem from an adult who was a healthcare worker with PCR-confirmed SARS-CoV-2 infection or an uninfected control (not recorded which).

The CDR3 is CASSSYRTRNTGELFF. The CDR3 region has the DNA TGTGCCAGCAGCTCCTATAGGACTAGAAACACCGGGGAGCTGTTTTTT. This sequence joins TRBV7-2 and TRBJ2-2; 7 bases fit TRBD2. CDR1 is SGHTA and CDR2 is FQGNSA in the germline V gene. Trimming cost V 4 bases and J 2 bases; bases outside gene matches: 7. This CDR3 spans 16 amino acids.

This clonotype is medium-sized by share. CDR3 sequence (DNA): TGCAGTGCTAGAGGCCGGACAGGTCCCTACTACGAGCAGTACTTC. Amino acid sequence: CSARGRTGPYYEQYF. The V call is TRBV20-1, the J call TRBJ2-7; 7 bases are a match to TRBD1. Germline CDR1 and CDR2: DFQATT and SNEGSKA (reference sequence). J was trimmed by 3 bases and V by 1 base; bases with no gene match: 9. This CDR3 contains 15 residues.

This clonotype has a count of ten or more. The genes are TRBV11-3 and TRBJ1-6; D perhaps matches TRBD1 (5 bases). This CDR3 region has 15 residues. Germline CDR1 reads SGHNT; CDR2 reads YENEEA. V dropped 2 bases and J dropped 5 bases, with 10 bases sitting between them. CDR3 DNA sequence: TGTGCCAGCAGCTTAACGGGGCGGGATAATTCACCCCTCCACTTT. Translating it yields CASSLTGRDNSPLHF.

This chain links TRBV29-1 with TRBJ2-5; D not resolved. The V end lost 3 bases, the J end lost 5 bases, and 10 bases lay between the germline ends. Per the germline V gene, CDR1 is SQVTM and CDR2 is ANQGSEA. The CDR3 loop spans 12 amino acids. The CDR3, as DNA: TGCAGCGTTGAGTTTGTGGGCGAGACCCAGTACTTC. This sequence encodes CSVEFVGETQYF.

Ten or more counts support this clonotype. The DNA of the CDR3 is TGTGCCAGCAGCACCGAGGGACAGAGCTCCTACGAGCAGTACGTC. Amino acids: CASSTEGQSSYEQYV. The genes are TRBV7-2 and TRBJ2-7; 7 nucleotides agree with TRBD1. The germline CDR1 and CDR2 sequences are SGHTA and FQGNSA. The CDR3 is 15 residues long. With V trimmed by 5 bases and J by 0 bases, 7 bases remained unmatched.

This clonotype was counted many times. In DNA, the CDR3 is TGTGCCAGCAGTCCCAATAGCGGGAGGGCTGTCAAAAACATTCAGTACTTC. It codes for CASSPNSGRAVKNIQYF. V gene TRBV12-3 or TRBV12-4 combines with J gene TRBJ2-4, with TRBD2 matching over 11 bases. The CDR3 covers 17 residues. V lost 5 bases to trimming and J lost 3 bases; unmatched junction nucleotides: 9.

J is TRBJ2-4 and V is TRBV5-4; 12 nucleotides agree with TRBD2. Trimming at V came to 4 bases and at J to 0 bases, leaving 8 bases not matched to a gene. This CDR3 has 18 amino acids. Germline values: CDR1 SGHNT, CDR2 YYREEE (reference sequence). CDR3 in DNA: TGTGCCAGCAGCCCGACTAGCGGGAGTAAGATAGCCAAAAACATTCAGTACTTC. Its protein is CASSPTSGSKIAKNIQYF.

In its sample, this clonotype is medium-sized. The CDR3 bases are TGCGCCAGCAGCTTCCGGGACAGGGGCTACGAGCAGTACTTC. Amino acids: CASSFRDRGYEQYF. This chain links TRBV5-1 with TRBJ2-7; TRBD1 agrees at 10 bases. Per the germline V gene, CDR1 is SGHRS and CDR2 is YFSETQ. CDR3 size: 14 residues. The junction had 2 bases not matched to a gene; V was cut back by 2 bases and J by 3 bases.

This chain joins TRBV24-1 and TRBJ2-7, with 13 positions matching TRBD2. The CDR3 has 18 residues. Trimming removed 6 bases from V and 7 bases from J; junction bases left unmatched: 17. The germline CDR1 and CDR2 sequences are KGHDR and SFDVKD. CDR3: CATSKNGLAGDNLGEQYF. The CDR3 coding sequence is TGTGCCACCAGTAAGAATGGACTAGCGGGAGATAACCTCGGGGAGCAGTACTTC.

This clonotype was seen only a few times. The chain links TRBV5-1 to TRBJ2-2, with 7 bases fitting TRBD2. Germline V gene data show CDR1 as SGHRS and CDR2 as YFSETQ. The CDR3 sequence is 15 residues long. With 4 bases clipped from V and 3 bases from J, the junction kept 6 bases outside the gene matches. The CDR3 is CASSGGTIDTGELFF. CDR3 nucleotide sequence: TGCGCCAGCAGCGGCGGGACTATTGACACCGGGGAGCTGTTTTTT.

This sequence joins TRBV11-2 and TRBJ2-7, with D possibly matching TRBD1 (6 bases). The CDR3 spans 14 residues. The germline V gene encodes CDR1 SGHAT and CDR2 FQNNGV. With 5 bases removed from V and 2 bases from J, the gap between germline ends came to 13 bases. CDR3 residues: CASSQQGSPYEQYV. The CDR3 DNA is TGTGCCAGCAGCCAGCAGGGGAGCCCCTACGAGCAGTACGTC.

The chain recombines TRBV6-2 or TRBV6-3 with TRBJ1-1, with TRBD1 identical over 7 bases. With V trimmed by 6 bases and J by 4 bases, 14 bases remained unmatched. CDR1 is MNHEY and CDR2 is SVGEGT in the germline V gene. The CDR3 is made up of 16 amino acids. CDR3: CASRPRQGLGITEAFF. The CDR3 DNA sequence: TGTGCCAGCAGACCCCGACAGGGTCTGGGAATCACTGAAGCTTTCTTT.

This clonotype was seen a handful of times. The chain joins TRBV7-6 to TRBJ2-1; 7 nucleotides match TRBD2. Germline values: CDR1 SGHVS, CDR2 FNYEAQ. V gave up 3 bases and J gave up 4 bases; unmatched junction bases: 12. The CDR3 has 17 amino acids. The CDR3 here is CASSFVLGGRPYNEQFF. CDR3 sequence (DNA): TGTGCCAGCAGCTTCGTTCTGGGCGGGAGACCTTACAATGAGCAGTTCTTC.

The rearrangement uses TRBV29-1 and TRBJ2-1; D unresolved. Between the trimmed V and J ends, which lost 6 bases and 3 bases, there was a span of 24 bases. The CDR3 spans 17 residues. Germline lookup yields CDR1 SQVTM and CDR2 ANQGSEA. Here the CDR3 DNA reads TGCAGCGTAATCCCCGAGACCAGGTGGCTACTCTACAATGAGCAGTTCTTC. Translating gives CSVIPETRWLLYNEQFF.

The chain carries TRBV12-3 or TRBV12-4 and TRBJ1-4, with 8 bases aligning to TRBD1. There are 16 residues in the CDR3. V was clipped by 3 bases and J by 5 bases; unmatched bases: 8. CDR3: CASSLGARTGNEKLFF. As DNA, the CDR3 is TGTGCCAGCAGTTTGGGCGCGAGGACAGGGAATGAAAAACTGTTTTTT.

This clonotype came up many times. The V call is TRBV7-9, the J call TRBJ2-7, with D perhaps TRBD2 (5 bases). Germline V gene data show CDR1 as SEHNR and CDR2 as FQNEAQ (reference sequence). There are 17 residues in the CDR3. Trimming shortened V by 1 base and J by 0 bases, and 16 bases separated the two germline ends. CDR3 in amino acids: CASSLVAPGVSSYEQYV. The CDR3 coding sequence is TGTGCCAGCAGCTTAGTTGCACCCGGGGTTAGCTCCTACGAGCAGTACGTC.

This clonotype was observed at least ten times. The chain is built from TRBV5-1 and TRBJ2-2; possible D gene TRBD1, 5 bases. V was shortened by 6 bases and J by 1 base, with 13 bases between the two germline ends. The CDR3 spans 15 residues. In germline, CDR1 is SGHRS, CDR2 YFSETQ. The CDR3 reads CASTSTALNTGELFF. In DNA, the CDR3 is TGCGCCAGCACCTCGACAGCCCTGAACACCGGGGAGCTGTTTTTT. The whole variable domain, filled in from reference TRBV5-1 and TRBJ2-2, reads KAGVTQTPRYLIKTRGQQVTLSCSPISGHRSVSWYQQTPGQGLQFLFEYFSETQRNKGNFPGRFSGRQFSNSRSEMNVSTLELGDSALYLCASTSTALNTGELFFGEGSRLTVL.

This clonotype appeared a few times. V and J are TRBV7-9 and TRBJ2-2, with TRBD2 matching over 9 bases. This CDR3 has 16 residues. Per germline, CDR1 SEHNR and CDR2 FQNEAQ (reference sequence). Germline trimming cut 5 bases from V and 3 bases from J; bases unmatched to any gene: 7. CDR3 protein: CASSLSGRSDTGELFF. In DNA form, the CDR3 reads TGTGCCAGCAGCCTAAGCGGGAGGTCGGACACCGGGGAGCTGTTTTTT.

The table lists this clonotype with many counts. For the CDR3, the DNA is TGCGCCAGCAGCCAAGAGGGCCTAGTCTTGTTCTTC. Amino acids: CASSQEGLVLFF. The rearrangement joins TRBV4-3 to TRBJ2-1, with D unresolved. Deletions cut 0 bases from V and 15 bases from J, with 12 bases between. The germline V gene has CDR1 LGHNA and CDR2 YSLEER. The CDR3 is made up of 12 amino acids.

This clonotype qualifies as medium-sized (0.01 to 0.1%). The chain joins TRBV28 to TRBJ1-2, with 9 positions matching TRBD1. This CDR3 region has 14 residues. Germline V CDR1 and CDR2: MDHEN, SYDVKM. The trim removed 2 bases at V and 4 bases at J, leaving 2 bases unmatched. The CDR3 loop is CASSLGTGLYGYTF. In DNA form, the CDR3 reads TGTGCCAGCAGTTTAGGGACAGGGCTCTATGGCTACACCTTC.

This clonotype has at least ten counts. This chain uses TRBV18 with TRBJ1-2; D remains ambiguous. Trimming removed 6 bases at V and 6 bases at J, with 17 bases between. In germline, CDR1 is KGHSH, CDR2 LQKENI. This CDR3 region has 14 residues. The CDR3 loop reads CASSPDGVRDGYTF. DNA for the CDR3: TGTGCCAGCTCCCCCGACGGCGTTCGCGATGGCTACACCTTC.

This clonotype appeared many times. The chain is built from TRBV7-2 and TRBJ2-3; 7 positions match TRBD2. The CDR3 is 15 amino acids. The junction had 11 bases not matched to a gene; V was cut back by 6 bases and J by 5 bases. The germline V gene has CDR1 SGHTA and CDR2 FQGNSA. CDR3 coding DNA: TGTGCCAGCAGTGAATGGGGGAGGGCCCAAGATACGCAGTATTTT. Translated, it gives CASSEWGRAQDTQYF.

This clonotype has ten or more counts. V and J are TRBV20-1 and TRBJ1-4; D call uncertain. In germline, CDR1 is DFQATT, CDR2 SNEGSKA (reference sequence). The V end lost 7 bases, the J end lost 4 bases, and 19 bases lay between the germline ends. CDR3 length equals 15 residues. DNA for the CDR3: TGCAGTGTGGGTCGACCGGGATCCAGTAATGAAAAACTGTTTTTT. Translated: CSVGRPGSSNEKLFF.

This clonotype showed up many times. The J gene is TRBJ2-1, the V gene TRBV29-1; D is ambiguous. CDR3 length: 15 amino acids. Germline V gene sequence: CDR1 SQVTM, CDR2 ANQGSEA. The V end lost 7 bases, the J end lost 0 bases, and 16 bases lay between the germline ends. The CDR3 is CSALGAPSSYNEQFF. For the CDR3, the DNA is TGCAGCGCCCTCGGAGCCCCGAGCTCCTACAATGAGCAGTTCTTC.

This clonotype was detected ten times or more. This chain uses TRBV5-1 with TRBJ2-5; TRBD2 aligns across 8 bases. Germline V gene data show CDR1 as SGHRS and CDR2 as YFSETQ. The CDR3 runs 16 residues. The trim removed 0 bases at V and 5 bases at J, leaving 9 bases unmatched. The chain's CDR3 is CASSLEVAGGGETQYF. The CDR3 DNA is TGCGCCAGCAGCTTGGAGGTTGCGGGAGGCGGGGAGACCCAGTACTTC.

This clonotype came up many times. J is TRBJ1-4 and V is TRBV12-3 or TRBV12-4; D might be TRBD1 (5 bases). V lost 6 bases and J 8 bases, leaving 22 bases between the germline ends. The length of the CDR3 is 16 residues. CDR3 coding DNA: TGTGCCAGCAGAACCACAACCCGGGACGGAGGAGAAAAACTGTTTTTT. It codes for CASRTTTRDGGEKLFF.

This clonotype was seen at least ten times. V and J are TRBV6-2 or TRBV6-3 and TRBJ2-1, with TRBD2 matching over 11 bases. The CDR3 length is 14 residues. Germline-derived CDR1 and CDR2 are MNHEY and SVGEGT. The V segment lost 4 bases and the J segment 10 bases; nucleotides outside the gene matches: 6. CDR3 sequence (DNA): TGTGCCAGCAGTTCCCTAGCGGGAGGTCGCGAGCAGTTCTTC. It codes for CASSSLAGGREQFF.

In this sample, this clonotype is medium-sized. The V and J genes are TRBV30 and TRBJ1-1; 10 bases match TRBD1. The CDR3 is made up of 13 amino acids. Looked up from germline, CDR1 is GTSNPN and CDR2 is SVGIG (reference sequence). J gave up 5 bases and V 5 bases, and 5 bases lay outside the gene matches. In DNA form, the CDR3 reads TGTGCCTGGGACAGGGGGCGCGGGACTGAAGCTTTCTTT. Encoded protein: CAWDRGRGTEAFF.

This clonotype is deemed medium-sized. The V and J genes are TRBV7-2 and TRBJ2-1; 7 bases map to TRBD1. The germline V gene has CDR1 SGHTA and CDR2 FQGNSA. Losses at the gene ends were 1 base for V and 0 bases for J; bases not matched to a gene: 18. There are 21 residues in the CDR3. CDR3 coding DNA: TGTGCCAGCAGCTTAGGGGGACCGGGACAGTTCACTAGGGACTCCTACAATGAGCAGTTCTTC. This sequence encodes CASSLGGPGQFTRDSYNEQFF.

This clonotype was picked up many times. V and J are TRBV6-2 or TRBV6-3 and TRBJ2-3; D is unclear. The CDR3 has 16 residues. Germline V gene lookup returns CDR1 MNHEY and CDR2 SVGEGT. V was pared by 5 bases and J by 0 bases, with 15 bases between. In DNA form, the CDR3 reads TGTGCCAGCAGTGCTCTCGGCAGAACTAGCACAGATACGCAGTATTTT. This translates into CASSALGRTSTDTQYF.

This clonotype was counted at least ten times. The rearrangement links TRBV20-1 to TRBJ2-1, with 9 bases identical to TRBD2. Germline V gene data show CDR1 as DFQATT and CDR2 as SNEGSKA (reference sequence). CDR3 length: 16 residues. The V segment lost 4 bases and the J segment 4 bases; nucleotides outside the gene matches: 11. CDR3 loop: CSANSGSLSGYNEQFF. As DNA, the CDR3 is TGCAGTGCTAATAGCGGGAGTCTTTCGGGATACAATGAGCAGTTCTTC.

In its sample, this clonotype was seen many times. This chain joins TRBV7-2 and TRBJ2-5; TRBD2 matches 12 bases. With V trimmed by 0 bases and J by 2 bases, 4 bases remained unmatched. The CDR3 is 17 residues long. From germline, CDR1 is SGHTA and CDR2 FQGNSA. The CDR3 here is CASSLAPSGRGQETQYF. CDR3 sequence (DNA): TGTGCCAGCAGCTTAGCACCTAGCGGGAGGGGTCAAGAGACCCAGTACTTC.